This TCR beta chain comes out of a study of cytomegalovirus exposure and HLA in healthy donors. Study-wide context: Among about 179 million T cells, an earlier analysis found 90 million to 130 million unique TCR beta sequences. Study-level points and caveats: Cytomegalovirus association was listed for about 170 TCR beta chains.

The PCR ran on 60 Vbeta and 13 Jbeta primers. Sequencing was performed with immunoSEQ multiplex PCR; in TCRdb, only in-frame clones are kept and a portion is missing. This table has under 85,000 clones, 80% appearing once. CDR3 length equals 13 residues. Germline-derived CDR1 and CDR2 are SGHTA and FQGNSA. The V gene lost 5 bases and the J gene lost 8 bases, with 13 bases spanning the gap. Notes on this clone: The antigen is not known.

Sequences were obtained from PBMCs. The chain uses TRBV7-2 and TRBJ1-5; D is unresolved. This TCR was recovered from a woman in her 30s in good health and CMV-seronegative. Written as DNA, the CDR3 is TGTGCCAGCAGCCCATCCAGGCGGGAGCCCCAGCATTTT. It yields the protein CASSPSRREPQHF.